Shown below are 19 T cell receptor beta chains from a single sample sequenced in a study of cytomegalovirus exposure and HLA in healthy donors. PCR used 60 Vbeta primers and 13 Jbeta primers. Method: immunoSEQ multiplex PCR; TCRdb's copy keeps in-frame clones and lacks some. The sample carries about 160,000 clones, roughly 80% recorded once. The sample was PBMCs. These receptors all stem from a man over 45 in good health and CMV-seropositive.

The rearrangement joins TRBV4-3 to TRBJ2-3; D is perhaps TRBD2 (5 bases). The CDR3 contains 15 residues. Germline V gene sequence: CDR1 LGHNA, CDR2 YSLEER. V shed 0 bases and J shed 4 bases, with 11 bases lying between them. The CDR3 DNA sequence: TGCGCCAGCAGCCAAGATAGCGCGAGTGCAGATACGCAGTATTTT. Residues: CASSQDSASADTQYF.

V and J are TRBV14 and TRBJ2-7, with TRBD1 identical over 7 bases. This CDR3 contains 17 residues. V shed 0 bases and J 0 bases; nucleotides not matched to a gene: 8. Germline CDR1 is SGHDN and CDR2 is FVKESK. CDR3 protein: CASSQDYLRTGSYEQYF. The CDR3 DNA reads as TGTGCCAGCAGCCAAGATTATCTCCGGACAGGCTCCTACGAGCAGTACTTC.

The chain joins TRBV5-1 to TRBJ1-2; the D gene is possibly TRBD1 (5 bases). Germline V gene lookup returns CDR1 SGHRS and CDR2 YFSETQ. CDR3 length equals 15 residues. V gave up 4 bases and J gave up 6 bases, with 19 bases separating them. The CDR3 DNA sequence: TGCGCCAGCAGCCCGAAGGTGGCAGGGCATGATGGCTACACCTTC. The encoded protein is CASSPKVAGHDGYTF.

The chain has TRBV19 and TRBJ2-5; 9 bases map to TRBD2. Germline values: CDR1 LNHDA, CDR2 SQIVND (reference sequence). The J segment lost 1 base and the V segment lost 3 bases, leaving 3 bases of the junction unmatched. CDR3 length: 15 residues. The CDR3 nucleotides are TGTGCCAGTAGTATCGGACTAGCGATCCAAGAGACCCAGTACTTC. It codes for CASSIGLAIQETQYF.

The chain uses TRBV28 and TRBJ2-5; 8 nucleotides align to TRBD2. The CDR3 is 16 amino acids. The germline CDR1 and CDR2 sequences are MDHEN and SYDVKM. V shed 5 bases and J 6 bases; nucleotides not matched to a gene: 14. This CDR3 reads CASSPRLAGGVKTQYF. In nucleotides, the CDR3 is TGTGCCAGCAGTCCCCGTTTGGCGGGAGGTGTGAAGACCCAGTACTTC.

V usage is TRBV28 and J usage is TRBJ1-1; D is ambiguous. Trimming shortened V by 7 bases and J by 7 bases, and 10 bases separated the two germline ends. CDR1 and CDR2 (germline): MDHEN, SYDVKM. The CDR3 sequence is 11 residues long. Written as DNA, the CDR3 is TGTGCCAGCATTTCCCCTCGTGAAGCTTTCTTT. As protein: CASISPREAFF.

The rearrangement joins TRBV5-1 to TRBJ2-5; 9 nucleotides line up with TRBD1. The CDR3 consists of 14 residues. The junction had 7 bases not matched to a gene; V was cut back by 5 bases and J by 5 bases. CDR1 is SGHRS and CDR2 is YFSETQ in the germline V gene. CDR3 amino acids: CASSMTGGSETQYF. Here the CDR3 DNA reads TGCGCCAGCAGTATGACAGGGGGATCGGAGACCCAGTACTTC.

The gene calls are TRBV2 and TRBJ1-4; D remains unclear. V lost 6 bases to trimming and J lost 7 bases, with 6 bases between them. CDR1 and CDR2 (germline): SNHLY, FYNNEI. The CDR3 totals 11 residues. CDR3 amino acids: CASSGFEKLFF. The CDR3 bases are TGTGCCAGCAGCGGGTTTGAAAAACTGTTTTTT.

J is TRBJ2-7 and V is TRBV7-2; D is unresolved. The germline CDR1 and CDR2 sequences are SGHTA and FQGNSA. CDR3 length equals 14 residues. Trimming removed 5 bases at V and 2 bases at J, with 13 bases between. This chain's CDR3 is CASSPALETYEQYF. Here the CDR3 DNA reads TGTGCCAGCAGCCCCGCTCTGGAGACCTACGAGCAGTACTTC.

The chain combines TRBV7-9 with TRBJ1-6; D call uncertain. In germline, CDR1 is SEHNR, CDR2 FQNEAQ (reference sequence). The CDR3 loop spans 14 amino acids. Trimming stripped 7 bases from V and 7 bases from J, with 14 bases between. The CDR3 loop is CASTRGAGNSPLHF. The CDR3, as DNA: TGTGCCAGCACCCGGGGTGCCGGGAATTCACCCCTCCACTTT.

The V gene is TRBV7-2, the J gene TRBJ1-2; D possibly corresponds to TRBD1 (6 bases). V lost 2 bases and J 6 bases, leaving 13 bases between the germline ends. The germline V gene encodes CDR1 SGHTA and CDR2 FQGNSA. The CDR3 covers 14 residues. CDR3 in amino acids: CASSLKAQGNGYTF. As DNA, the CDR3 is TGTGCCAGCAGCTTAAAGGCCCAGGGGAATGGCTACACCTTC.

The chain has TRBV6-4 and TRBJ1-1; a weak D match, TRBD1 (6 bases). Between the trimmed V and J ends, which lost 4 bases and 14 bases, there was a span of 14 bases. The germline V gene encodes CDR1 MRHNA and CDR2 SNTAGT. CDR3 length equals 11 residues. CDR3: CASSAGEGQFF. CDR3 bases: TGTGCCAGCAGTGCCGGGGAGGGACAATTCTTT.

The chain couples TRBV4-3 to TRBJ2-7; 9 bases match TRBD2. CDR3 size: 15 residues. V shed 1 base, J shed 0 bases, and the junction held 1 base outside the gene matches. From germline, CDR1 is LGHNA and CDR2 YSLEER. The CDR3 loop is CASSQVAGDSYEQYF. CDR3 DNA: TGCGCCAGCAGCCAAGTAGCGGGAGACTCCTACGAGCAGTACTTC.

The gene calls are TRBV2 and TRBJ2-7; TRBD2 aligns across 14 bases. V lost 3 bases, J lost 1 base, and 2 bases stayed unmatched. Germline V lookup: CDR1 SNHLY, CDR2 FYNNEI. The length of the CDR3 is 16 residues. CDR3 DNA sequence: TGTGCCAGCAGTGATGGACTAGCGGGAGGTTCCTACGAGCAGTACTTC. It specifies CASSDGLAGGSYEQYF.

The chain joins TRBV11-3 to TRBJ2-1, with D perhaps matching TRBD1 (5 bases). Germline V gene sequence: CDR1 SGHNT, CDR2 YENEEA. This CDR3 has 14 residues. V lost 1 base, J lost 8 bases, and 12 bases lay in between. CDR3 in DNA: TGTGCCAGCAGCTTAGGACAGTCTCGGGATGAGCAGTTCTTC. Its protein is CASSLGQSRDEQFF.

This clone has just a few counts. The gene calls are TRBV9 and TRBJ1-1; 7 bases are a match to TRBD1. Germline values: CDR1 SGDLS, CDR2 YYNGEE. The CDR3 runs 14 residues. J lost 2 bases, V lost 2 bases, and 3 bases had no gene match. CDR3 nucleotide sequence: TGTGCCAGCAGCGTCCAGGGGGGCAACACTGAAGCTTTCTTT. It is translated as CASSVQGGNTEAFF.

The chain links TRBV5-1 to TRBJ1-2; TRBD1 is a possible D gene (5 bases). The V gene's germline CDR1 is SGHRS and CDR2 YFSETQ. CDR3 size: 13 residues. Trimming stripped 0 bases from V and 6 bases from J, with 9 bases between. CDR3 DNA: TGCGCCAGCAGCTTGGGTCAGGGTGATGGCTACACCTTC. Translated, it gives CASSLGQGDGYTF.

This clone was seen a few times. The chain employs TRBV10-3 and TRBJ1-2; no clear D gene. Germline loops: CDR1 ENHRY, CDR2 SYGVKD. The germline V and J ends were trimmed by 4 bases and 3 bases, with 18 bases remaining between them. The CDR3 has 16 residues. The CDR3 spells CAISVREREEDYGYTF. CDR3 nucleotide sequence: TGTGCCATCAGTGTGCGGGAAAGGGAGGAAGACTATGGCTACACCTTC.

This clone was seen only a few times. Here the CDR3 DNA reads TGTGCCAGTAGCCCGAGGCTAGCGGGGGGACAAGAGACCCAGTACTTC. Its translation is CASSPRLAGGQETQYF. V usage is TRBV19 and J usage is TRBJ2-5; TRBD2 matches at 11 bases. The CDR3 is made up of 16 amino acids. With 6 bases clipped from V and 2 bases from J, the junction kept 8 bases outside the gene matches. Germline CDR1 and CDR2: LNHDA and SQIVND (reference sequence).